This T cell receptor beta chain was recorded in a study of CXCR3-negative and CXCR3-positive naive CD8 T cells. About the study: Some 150 million TRB reads in total, about 1.5 +/- 0.3 million per library.

Study-level points and caveats: Naive cells, whether CXCR3-negative or CXCR3-positive, had similar TRBV-TRBJ usage, while memory cells differed.

The CDR3 runs to 13 residues. Germline V gene sequence: CDR1 SGHRS, CDR2 YFSETQ. Each TRB cDNA library was prepared by 5' RACE (with UMI labels). After re-calling the 5' RACE reads, TCRdb lists one entry per CDR3 protein, DNA absent. The sample data list 43,000 or so distinct CDR3 sequences. Details on this clonotype: The antigen is not known.

This receptor was identified in a human donor in good health. Some clones in this sample may be carry-over from other donors' samples. This rearrangement joins TRBV5-1 to TRBJ1-1. The specimen sequenced was naive CXCR3- CD8+ T cells from blood. The subset: CD45RO-CCR7+CD27+CD95- naive CD8+ T cells lacking CXCR3 (TNR3-). The CDR3 spells CASSLLLDTEAFF.